Listed below are T cell receptor beta chains from one sample, sequenced in a study of molecular identifiers for immune sequencing clone quantification. TCRdb re-called the PCR reads through MiXCR, storing one row per CDR3 protein. The table lists more than 450,000 distinct CDR3 sequences, around 21% of them singletons. Material for sequencing was naive CD8+ T cells from blood, with Jurkat cell RNA spiked in. The receptors originated from a human donor in good health. Some libraries in this study had Jurkat cell RNA spiked in. The CDR3 runs from the conserved cysteine through the conserved F or W. The D gene is left open where the match is weak. Clone size is not always given. Where it is, it says once, few, many or a class for expanded clones.

d_call | j_call | cdr3_length | clone_size | v_call | cdr3_nt | cdr3_aa
TRBD2 | TRBJ2-4 | 16 | few | TRBV2 | TGTGCCAGCAGGCCTAGCGGGGGGGCGGTCGATAACATTCAGTACTTC | CASRPSGGAVDNIQYF
. | TRBJ2-2 | 13 | . | TRBV30 | TGTGCCTGGACGTTTGGGGGCCCCGGGGAGCTGTTTTTT | CAWTFGGPGELFF
TRBD2 | TRBJ2-1 | 14 | few | TRBV24-1 | TGTGCCACCAGTATTAGCGGGGGGCACAATGAGCAGTTCTTC | CATSISGGHNEQFF
TRBD2 | TRBJ2-7 | 13 | many | TRBV5-1 | TGTGCCAGCAGGGAGGGAAGCTCCTACGAGCAGTACTTC | CASREGSSYEQYF
. | TRBJ1-5 | 18 | many | TRBV20-1 | TGCAGTGCTAGAGATCGCGGCCCTATCCGGGGTAGCAATCAGCCCCAGCATTTT | CSARDRGPIRGSNQPQHF
. | TRBJ1-1 | 14 | . | TRBV7-8 | TGTGCCAGCAGCTTACGTCGGGGGCGGACTGAAGCTTTCTTT | CASSLRRGRTEAFF
TRBD2 | TRBJ2-7 | 17 | . | TRBV20-1 | TGCAGTGCTTTCACGACTAGCGGGAGGGCCTCCATTTGGGAGCAGTACTTC | CSAFTTSGRASIWEQYF
TRBD1 | TRBJ2-1 | 16 | . | TRBV12-3/TRBV12-4 | TGTGCCGGCAGTTTACCCCGGGACAGGGGGCGTAATGAGCAGTTCTTC | CAGSLPRDRGRNEQFF
TRBD1 | TRBJ2-7 | 15 | . | TRBV4-3 | TGCGCCAGCAGCCAGAGCCGGGACAGGGAGTACGAGCAGTACTTC | CASSQSRDREYEQYF
TRBD1 | TRBJ1-6 | 15 | . | TRBV27 | TGTGCCAGCAGTTTAGGGACAGCGTATAGTTCACCCCTCCACTTT | CASSLGTAYSSPLHF
. | TRBJ2-7 | 15 | many | TRBV7-9 | TGTGCCAGCAGCCCGGTCCAGTTGAACTCCTACGAGCAGTACTTC | CASSPVQLNSYEQYF
. | TRBJ2-3 | 18 | . | TRBV6-2/TRBV6-3 | TGTGCCAGCAGTTACTCGGGCTGGACTTGGAGTTTGGCAGGTACGCAGTATTTT | CASSYSGWTWSLAGTQYF
. | TRBJ2-5 | 15 | many | TRBV27 | TGTGCCAGTTCCCTCGAGGGCGCGAGCCAAGAGACCCAGTACTTC | CASSLEGASQETQYF
TRBD1 | TRBJ2-7 | 15 | few | TRBV7-2 | TGTGCCAGCAGCTTAGAGGCGGGACAGGTCTACGAGCAGTACTTC | CASSLEAGQVYEQYF
TRBD1 | TRBJ1-4 | 15 | few | TRBV27 | TGTGCCAGCAGTTTCGTCAGGGGGCAGAGGGAAAAACTGTTTTTT | CASSFVRGQREKLFF
. | TRBJ1-5 | 14 | many | TRBV12-3/TRBV12-4 | TGTGCCAGCAGCCACGCGGGGGGCAATCAGCCCCAGCATTTT | CASSHAGGNQPQHF
. | TRBJ1-4 | 15 | many | TRBV7-9 | TGTGCCAGCAGCCAAACACTAGGGGGTAATGAAAAACTGTTTTTT | CASSQTLGGNEKLFF
. | TRBJ1-2 | 15 | many | TRBV4-1 | TGCGCCAGCAGCCAAGTTGGTTTAGGTTCCTATGGCTACACCTTC | CASSQVGLGSYGYTF
. | TRBJ1-1 | 12 | few | TRBV29-1 | TGCAGCGTCAACAGGGAGGACACTGAAGCTTTCTTT | CSVNREDTEAFF
. | TRBJ2-7 | 14 | few | TRBV2 | TGTGCCAGCAGCAATCCGGGACAACCTAATCGGCAGTACTTC | CASSNPGQPNRQYF
TRBD1 | TRBJ1-4 | 15 | few | TRBV4-3 | TGCGCCAGCAGCCAGAACAGGGGTGTAGGTGAAAAACTGTTTTTT | CASSQNRGVGEKLFF